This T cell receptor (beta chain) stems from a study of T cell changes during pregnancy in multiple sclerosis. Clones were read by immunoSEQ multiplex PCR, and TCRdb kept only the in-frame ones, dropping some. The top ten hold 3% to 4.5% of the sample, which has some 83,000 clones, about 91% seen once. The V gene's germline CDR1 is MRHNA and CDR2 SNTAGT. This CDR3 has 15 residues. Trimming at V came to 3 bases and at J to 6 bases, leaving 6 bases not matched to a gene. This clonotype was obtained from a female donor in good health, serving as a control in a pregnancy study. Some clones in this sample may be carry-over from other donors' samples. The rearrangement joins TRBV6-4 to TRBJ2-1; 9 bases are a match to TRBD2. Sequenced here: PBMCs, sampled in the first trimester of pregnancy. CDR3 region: CASSDVPGLANEQFF. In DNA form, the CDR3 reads TGTGCCAGCAGTGATGTACCGGGACTAGCCAATGAGCAGTTCTTC.